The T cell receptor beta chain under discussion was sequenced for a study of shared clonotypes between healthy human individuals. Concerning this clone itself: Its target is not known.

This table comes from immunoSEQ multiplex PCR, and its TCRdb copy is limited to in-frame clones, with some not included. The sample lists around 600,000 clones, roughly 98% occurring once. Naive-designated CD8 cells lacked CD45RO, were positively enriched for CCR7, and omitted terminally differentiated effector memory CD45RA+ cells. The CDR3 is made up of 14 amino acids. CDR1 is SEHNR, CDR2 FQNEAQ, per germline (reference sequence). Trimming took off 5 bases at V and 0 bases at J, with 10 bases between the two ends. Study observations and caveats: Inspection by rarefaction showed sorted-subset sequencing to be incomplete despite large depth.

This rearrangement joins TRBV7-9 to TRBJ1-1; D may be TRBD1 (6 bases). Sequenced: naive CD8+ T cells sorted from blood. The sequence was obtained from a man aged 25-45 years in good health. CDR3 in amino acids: CASSTGQLNTEAFF. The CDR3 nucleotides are TGTGCCAGCAGCACAGGACAGCTGAACACTGAAGCTTTCTTT. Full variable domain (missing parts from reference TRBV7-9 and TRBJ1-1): DTGVSQNPRHKITKRGQNVTFRCDPISEHNRLYWYRQTLGQGPEFLTYFQNEAQLEKSRLLSDRFSAERPKGSFSTLEIQRTEQGDSAMYLCASSTGQLNTEAFFGQGTRLTVV.